This T cell receptor (beta chain) was recorded in a study of cytomegalovirus exposure and HLA in healthy donors. Study-level findings and limits: Further analysis was carried out later, and it showed several of the most significant clusters appearing linked to common viral pathogens.

Remarks on this clone: Its antigen is unidentified.

V shed 3 bases, J shed 3 bases, and the junction held 4 bases outside the gene matches. Germline V lookup: CDR1 MDHEN, CDR2 SYDVKM. The CDR3 is 14 residues long. The PCR made use of 60 Vbeta and 13 Jbeta primers. Some clones are missing from TCRdb's copy, which holds only in-frame ones; the method was immunoSEQ multiplex PCR. The data contain 150,000 to 200,000 clones, over 75% of them singletons. Sequencing was carried out using PBMCs. V gene TRBV28 combines with J gene TRBJ2-7, with 8 positions matching TRBD2. This clonotype was obtained from a woman in her fifties or sixties in good health and CMV-seronegative. Here the CDR3 reads CASSFRGGFYEQYF. Written as DNA, the CDR3 is TGTGCCAGCAGTTTTCGGGGGGGGTTCTACGAGCAGTACTTC.